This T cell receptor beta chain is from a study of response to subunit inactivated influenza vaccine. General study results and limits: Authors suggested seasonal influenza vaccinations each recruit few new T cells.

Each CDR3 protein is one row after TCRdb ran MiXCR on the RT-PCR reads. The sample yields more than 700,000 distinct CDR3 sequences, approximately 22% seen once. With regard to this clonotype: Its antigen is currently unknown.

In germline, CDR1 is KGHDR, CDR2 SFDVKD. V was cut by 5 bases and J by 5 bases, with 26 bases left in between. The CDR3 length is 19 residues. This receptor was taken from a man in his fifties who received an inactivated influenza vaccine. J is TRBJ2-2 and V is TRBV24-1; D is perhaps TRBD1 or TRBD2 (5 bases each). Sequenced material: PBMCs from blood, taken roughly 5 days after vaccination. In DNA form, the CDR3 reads TGTGCCACCAGTGCGGCACGGGGCCGCTTACCACACCTAACCGGGGAGCTGTTTTTT. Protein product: CATSAARGRLPHLTGELFF.